Each of the 10 T cell receptor beta chains below was sequenced from the same sample in a study of beta chain features in type 1 diabetes. The entirety of the isolated RNA underwent reverse transcription, so expressed TCRB transcripts were sequenced. Here immunoSEQ multiplex PCR was the method, and the copy in TCRdb shows in-frame clones only, minus some. This repertoire shows fewer than 250,000 clones, 13% to 15% found once; its top ten account for more than 0.02%. Sequencing used naive CD4+ T cells from blood. These receptors were collected from a woman in her thirties or forties in good health.

This clone occurred a few times. The rearrangement joins TRBV5-1 to TRBJ1-2; a weak D match, TRBD1 (6 bases). Germline lookup yields CDR1 SGHRS and CDR2 YFSETQ. The CDR3 consists of 15 residues. Trimming took off 7 bases at V and 7 bases at J, with 23 bases between the two ends. In nucleotides, the CDR3 is TGCGCCAGCCGAATGGAGGCGGGGGCGCCGGCTGGCTACACCTTC. The encoded protein is CASRMEAGAPAGYTF.

The V gene is TRBV18, the J gene TRBJ2-5; D might be TRBD2 (5 bases). This CDR3 has 14 residues. Trimming removed 0 bases from V and 4 bases from J, with 9 bases in between. Looked up from germline, CDR1 is KGHSH and CDR2 is LQKENI. CDR3 region: CASSPPSLAETQYF. For the CDR3, the DNA is TGTGCCAGCTCACCACCGAGTCTAGCAGAGACCCAGTACTTC.

This chain joins TRBV7-2 and TRBJ2-7, with a possible D match to TRBD1 (5 bases). This CDR3 has 15 amino acids. In germline, CDR1 is SGHTA, CDR2 FQGNSA. The V and J ends lost 3 bases and 3 bases respectively, with 15 bases between them. The CDR3 here is CASSFNGQPYYEQYF. The CDR3 nucleotides are TGTGCCAGCAGCTTTAACGGACAACCATACTACGAGCAGTACTTC.

The genes are TRBV5-1 and TRBJ2-1, with 7 bases fitting TRBD2. In germline, CDR1 is SGHRS, CDR2 YFSETQ. The CDR3 covers 14 residues. The trim removed 3 bases at V and 2 bases at J, leaving 2 bases unmatched. The CDR3: CASSSSGAYNEQFF. CDR3 in DNA: TGCGCCAGCAGCTCTAGCGGTGCCTACAATGAGCAGTTCTTC.

This clone was observed a handful of times. The chain combines TRBV7-9 with TRBJ2-1; maybe TRBD2 (5 bases). The CDR3 totals 12 residues. Germline CDR1 and CDR2: SEHNR and FQNEAQ (reference sequence). V shed 5 bases and J shed 8 bases, with 10 bases lying between them. CDR3 coding DNA: TGTGCCAGCAGCCCTGGGCGGGATGAGCAGTTCTTC. Protein sequence: CASSPGRDEQFF.

This clone was seen a handful of times. The gene calls are TRBV5-1 and TRBJ2-3; 11 nucleotides line up with TRBD1. This CDR3 has 16 residues. Germline CDR1 is SGHRS and CDR2 is YFSETQ. The V and J ends lost 5 bases and 2 bases, in that order; junction bases with no gene match: 7. CDR3 coding DNA: TGCGCCAGCAGGCGAGAAGGACAGGGGGCCACAGATACGCAGTATTTT. It is translated as CASRREGQGATDTQYF.

This clone was seen a handful of times. The chain employs TRBV5-1 and TRBJ2-1; D is unclear. Germline-derived CDR1 and CDR2 are SGHRS and YFSETQ. V dropped 2 bases and J dropped 10 bases, with 13 bases sitting between them. CDR3 length: 13 residues. The CDR3 bases are TGCGCCAGCAGCTTTTCATCGCGATTCGAGCAGTTCTTC. As protein: CASSFSSRFEQFF.

This clone was observed a few times. The chain employs TRBV29-1 and TRBJ2-6; D is perhaps TRBD1 (6 bases). This CDR3 region has 17 residues. Germline lookup yields CDR1 SQVTM and CDR2 ANQGSEA. V lost 8 bases and J lost 0, with 20 bases in between. Here the CDR3 reads CSSGQREILSGANVLTF. CDR3 coding DNA: TGCAGCTCAGGACAGCGCGAAATCCTCTCTGGGGCCAACGTCCTGACTTTC.

This clone was detected only a few times. The gene calls are TRBV29-1 and TRBJ2-1; 8 bases are a match to TRBD1. J gave up 4 bases and V 6 bases, and 14 bases lay outside the gene matches. In germline, CDR1 is SQVTM, CDR2 ANQGSEA. The CDR3 is 16 residues long. CDR3 in DNA: TGCAGCGTGGAGAGAGGGGGACAGGCCCTTTACAATGAGCAGTTCTTC. Its translation is CSVERGGQALYNEQFF.

This sequence joins TRBV20-1 and TRBJ1-1; no firm D call. This CDR3 is built from 11 residues. V was shortened by 6 bases and J by 8 bases, with 13 bases between the two germline ends. The germline CDR1 and CDR2 sequences are DFQATT and SNEGSKA (reference sequence). The CDR3 coding sequence is TGCAGTGCACGACACCCGTCCGAAGCTTTCTTT. This translates into CSARHPSEAFF.